What follows are 8 T cell receptor beta chains derived from one specimen sequenced in a study of response to subunit inactivated influenza vaccine. TCRdb re-analysed the RT-PCR reads in MiXCR, keeping a single row per CDR3 protein. The data contain roughly 620,000 distinct CDR3 sequences, 11% of them seen just once; the ten biggest clones take up roughly 11%. The sample also formed part of further work on T cells expressing NK-cell markers. That report notes: The authors generated TCR beta cDNA through 5'RACE template switching with UMIs.

The sequencing used PBMCs from blood, collected on the day of vaccination. The receptors derive from a man over 45 who received an inactivated influenza vaccine.

This clonotype occurred a few times. This chain joins TRBV19 and TRBJ2-3; D is perhaps TRBD2 (5 bases). Between the trimmed V and J ends, which lost 8 bases and 1 base, there was a span of 10 bases. CDR3 length: 13 residues. Germline assignment: CDR1 LNHDA and CDR2 SQIVND (reference sequence). In nucleotides, the CDR3 is TGTGCCAGTGACGGGAAAGGCACAGATACGCAGTATTTT. It is translated as CASDGKGTDTQYF.

V is TRBV7-2 and J is TRBJ2-4; 7 bases fit TRBD1. The J call may not be correct, given that the DNA end is closer to TRBJ2-5. CDR1 and CDR2 from the germline V gene are SGHTA and FQGNSA. CDR3 length: 13 amino acids. CDR3 nucleotide sequence: TGTGCCAGCAGCCCCCACCGGACAGGGACCCAGTACTTC. Translated: CASSPHRTGTQYF.

This clonotype was detected a few times. The chain combines TRBV5-5 with TRBJ1-4; maybe TRBD1 (6 bases). Germline V CDR1 and CDR2: SGHKS, YYEKEE (reference sequence). CDR3 size: 14 residues. V shed 0 bases and J shed 7 bases, with 10 bases lying between them. The CDR3 region is CASSLATGTEKLFF. CDR3 nucleotides: TGTGCCAGCAGCTTGGCAACAGGGACTGAAAAACTGTTTTTT.

There are a few counts of this clonotype. The chain joins TRBV5-5 to TRBJ1-2; a weak D match, TRBD1 (6 bases). This CDR3 is 14 amino acids long. Germline lookup yields CDR1 SGHKS and CDR2 YYEKEE (reference sequence). Trimming cost V 1 base and J 3 bases, with 10 bases left between them. CDR3 protein: CASSLNTGYYGYTF. CDR3 DNA: TGTGCCAGCAGCTTGAATACAGGGTACTATGGCTACACCTTC. Filled out from reference TRBV5-5 and TRBJ1-2, the complete variable domain reads DAGVTQSPTHLIKTRGQQVTLRCSPISGHKSVSWYQQVLGQGPQFIFQYYEKEERGRGNFPDRFSARQFPNYSSELNVNALLLGDSALYLCASSLNTGYYGYTFGSGTRLTVV.

This rearrangement joins TRBV7-9 to TRBJ1-2; weak D call: TRBD1 (5 bases). From germline, CDR1 is SEHNR and CDR2 FQNEAQ (reference sequence). This CDR3 has 14 residues. With 1 base removed from V and 2 bases from J, the gap between germline ends came to 8 bases. The CDR3 DNA reads TGTGCCAGCAGCTTAGAGACAGCAAACTATGGCTACACCTTC. As protein: CASSLETANYGYTF.

This chain links TRBV28 with TRBJ2-5; D is possibly TRBD1 (5 bases). This CDR3 comprises 15 residues. Germline V gives CDR1 MDHEN, CDR2 SYDVKM. Between the trimmed V and J ends, which lost 5 bases and 2 bases, there was a span of 15 bases. The CDR3 DNA reads as TGTGCCAGCAGTCCCCCCGTATCAGGGCAAGAGACCCAGTACTTC. Its protein is CASSPPVSGQETQYF.

This clonotype has ten or more counts. V and J are TRBV5-1 and TRBJ1-5; D is perhaps TRBD1 (6 bases). Germline CDR1 SGHRS, CDR2 YFSETQ. This CDR3 region has 13 residues. Trimming left V 0 bases short and J 6 bases short, with 7 bases between. The CDR3 region is CASSLEGGQPQHF. In DNA, the CDR3 is TGCGCCAGCAGCTTGGAAGGGGGTCAGCCCCAGCATTTT.

The chain uses TRBV7-8 and TRBJ2-5, with 9 nucleotides matching TRBD1. V shed 2 bases, J shed 4 bases, and the junction held 5 bases outside the gene matches. In germline, CDR1 is SGHVS, CDR2 FQNEAQ. The CDR3 covers 15 residues. As DNA, the CDR3 is TGTGCCAGCAGCTTATGGGGACAGGGACGAGAGACCCAGTACTTC. This gives the protein CASSLWGQGRETQYF.